This T cell receptor beta chain comes out of a study of blood T cell repertoires in COVID-19. Study-level background: From T cells, B-cell-depleted T cells, or PBMCs came the material, which was cDNA or gDNA.

With respect to this clone: The junction and the germline gene differ at one end; a read error may be behind it.

CDR3 length: 17 residues. Germline CDR1 reads LGHNA; CDR2 reads YNFKEQ. Assignments of participants to cohorts depended upon their own reported clinical history. Either two negative PCRs, clearance, or symptom resolution qualified Cohort 3 donors as recovered. Source study methods: It was from reference gene primer amplification that nucleated cell counts were estimated. Clones were sequenced by immunoSEQ multiplex PCR, and TCRdb holds only the in-frame ones, with some missing. V, J and clone size derive from that table, while D and trimming were established from the DNA sequence. The sample shows 150,000 to 200,000 clones, approximately 87% of them seen only once.

Source material: PBMCs or T cells enriched from blood (not recorded which). The rearrangement joins TRBV4-2 to TRBJ2-2, with 9 bases aligning to TRBD1. This TCR came from a woman aged 45-65 years who had recovered from COVID-19. CDR3 loop: CASTQPGQGKNTGELFF. Here the CDR3 DNA reads TGTGCCAGCACCCAACCCGGACAGGGGAAGAACACCGGGGAGCTGTTTTTT.